This record covers a single TCR beta chain. The data stem from a study of blood T cell repertoires in COVID-19. Study as a whole: The study drew acute and convalescent COVID-19 samples from the United States, Italy and Spain.

In the authors' workflow: Estimation of nucleated cell counts relied on the amplification of reference gene primers. The table came from immunoSEQ multiplex PCR; TCRdb's copy has only in-frame clones and leaves some out. The DNA gave D and trimming, while V, J and clone size come from that table. The data contain about 26,000 clones, about nine tenths of them singletons. The CDR3 is made up of 13 amino acids. Trimming cost V 8 bases and J 3 bases; bases outside gene matches: 5. From germline, CDR1 is KGHDR and CDR2 SFDVKD. The chain couples TRBV24-1 to TRBJ1-1, with 7 bases fitting TRBD1. The receptor was derived from a human donor in a cohort sampled during active COVID-19. The donor label of this sample is uncertain. Sequenced: peripheral blood. CDR3 sequence reads: CATMTTGYTEAFF. For the CDR3, the DNA is TGTGCCACCATGACGACAGGGTACACTGAAGCTTTCTTT.